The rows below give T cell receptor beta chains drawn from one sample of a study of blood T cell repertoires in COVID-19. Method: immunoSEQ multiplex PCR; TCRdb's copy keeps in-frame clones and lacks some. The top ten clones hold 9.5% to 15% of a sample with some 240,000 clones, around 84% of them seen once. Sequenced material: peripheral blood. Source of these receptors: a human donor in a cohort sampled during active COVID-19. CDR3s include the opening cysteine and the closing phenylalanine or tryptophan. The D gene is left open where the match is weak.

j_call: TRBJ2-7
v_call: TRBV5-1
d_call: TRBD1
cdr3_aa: CASSLDETGDPYEQYF

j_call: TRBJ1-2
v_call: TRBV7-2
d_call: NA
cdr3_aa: CASSTQGNRIHGYTF

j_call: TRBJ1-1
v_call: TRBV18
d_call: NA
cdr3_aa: CASSPVPLQGGTEAFF

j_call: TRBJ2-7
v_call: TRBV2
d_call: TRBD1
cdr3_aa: CASSGQGASYEQYF

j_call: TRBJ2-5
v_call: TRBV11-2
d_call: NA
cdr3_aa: CASSKYRTQETQYF

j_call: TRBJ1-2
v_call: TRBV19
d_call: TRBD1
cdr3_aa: CASSIVQGDYGYTF

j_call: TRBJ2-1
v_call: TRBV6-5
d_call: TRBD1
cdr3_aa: CASSYGDRGGDEQFF

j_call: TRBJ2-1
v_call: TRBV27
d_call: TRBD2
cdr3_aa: CASSVAGGAREQFF

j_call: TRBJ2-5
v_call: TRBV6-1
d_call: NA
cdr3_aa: CASSEQRQETQYF

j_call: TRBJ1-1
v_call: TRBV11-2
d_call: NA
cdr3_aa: CASSPLSDSDEAFF

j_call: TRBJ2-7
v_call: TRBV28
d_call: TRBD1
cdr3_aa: CASTTGAHYEQYF

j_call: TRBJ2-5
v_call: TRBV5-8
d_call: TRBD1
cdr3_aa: CASSLPGGQETQYF

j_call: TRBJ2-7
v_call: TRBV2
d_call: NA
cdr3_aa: CASSARTDSYEQYF

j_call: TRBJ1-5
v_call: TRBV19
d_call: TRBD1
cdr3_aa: CASTRDRGTHQPQHF

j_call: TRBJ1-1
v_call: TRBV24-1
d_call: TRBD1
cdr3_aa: CATSEPPQGVHTEAFF

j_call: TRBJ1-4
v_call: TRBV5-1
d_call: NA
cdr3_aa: CASSLVQGQYEKLFF

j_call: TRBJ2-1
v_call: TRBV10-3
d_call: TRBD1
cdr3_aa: CAITGGQGARYNEQFF

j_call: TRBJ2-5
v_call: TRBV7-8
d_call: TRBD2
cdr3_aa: CASSFGGGAGVETQYF

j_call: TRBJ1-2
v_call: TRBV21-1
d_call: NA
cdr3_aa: CASSTGRRGVGGYTF

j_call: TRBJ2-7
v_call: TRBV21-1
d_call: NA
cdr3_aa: CASSHQEGDRYEQYF

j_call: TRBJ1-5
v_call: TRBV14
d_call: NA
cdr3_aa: CASSQGAGQPQHF

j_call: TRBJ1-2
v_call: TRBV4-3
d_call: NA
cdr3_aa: CASSQDRSDLYGYTF